This T cell receptor (beta chain) was sequenced during a study of cytomegalovirus exposure and HLA in healthy donors. Broader study findings: Most of the TCR beta V segments (in an earlier analysis) were productive either about 87% or about 30% of the time. Reports state that TCR beta sequences accurately predicted most subjects' HLA-A and HLA-B alleles. Exclusion applied to some V segments, including TRBV6-2 and TRBV6-3, as they were indistinguishable. Cytomegalovirus-associated status was assigned to around 160 TCR beta chains.

On this clone itself: Its antigen is not known.

With V trimmed by 2 bases and J by 3 bases, 0 bases remained unmatched. CDR3 length: 14 amino acids. The germline gives CDR1 LGHNA, CDR2 YSLEER. 60 Vbeta and 13 Jbeta primers were used in PCR. Sequenced by immunoSEQ multiplex PCR; TCRdb stores in-frame clones only, minus some. Found here are 150,000 to 200,000 clones, more than 80% of them singletons; the top ten hold around 13%. This receptor was taken from a woman aged 45-65 years in good health and CMV-seronegative. Sequenced sample: PBMCs. The J gene is TRBJ2-3, the V gene TRBV4-3, with 9 bases lining up with TRBD2. The CDR3 reads CASSQSGGTDTQYF. The DNA for the CDR3 is TGCGCCAGCAGCCAAAGCGGGGGGACAGATACGCAGTATTTT.